This T cell receptor (beta chain) came from a study of beta chain features in type 1 diabetes. Findings of the study overall: HLA effects on TCRB rearrangement stayed unresolved here. Across all four CD4+ subsets, people with type 1 diabetes showed modestly shorter TCRB CDR3s.

Every bit of the isolated RNA underwent reverse transcription, so sequencing read expressed TCRB transcripts. Produced via immunoSEQ multiplex PCR; TCRdb's table is partial and in-frame only. In the table there are some 350,000 clones, 8.5% to 10% of which are singletons. This CDR3 spans 14 amino acids. The germline V and J ends were trimmed by 7 bases and 6 bases, with 18 bases remaining between them. Germline V gene sequence: CDR1 MDHEN, CDR2 SYDVKM. The table lists this clone with a few counts. Its antigen is not identified. Sequencing used central memory CD4+ T cells from blood. The sequence was collected from a young man with type 1 diabetes. The J gene is TRBJ1-1, the V gene TRBV28; D is perhaps TRBD1 (5 bases). The CDR3 spells CASTPGGKQAEAFF. The CDR3 region has the DNA TGTGCCAGCACCCCTGGGGGTAAGCAGGCTGAAGCTTTCTTT.